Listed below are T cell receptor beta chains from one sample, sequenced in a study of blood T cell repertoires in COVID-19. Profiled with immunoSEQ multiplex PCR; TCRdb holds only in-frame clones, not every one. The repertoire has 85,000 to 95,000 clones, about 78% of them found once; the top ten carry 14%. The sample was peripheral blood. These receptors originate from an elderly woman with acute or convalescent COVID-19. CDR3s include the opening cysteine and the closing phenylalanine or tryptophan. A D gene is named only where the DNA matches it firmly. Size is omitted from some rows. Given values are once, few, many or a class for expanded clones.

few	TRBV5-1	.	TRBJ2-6	CASSRETAYISGANVLTF	TGCGCCAGCAGCCGGGAGACAGCCTATATTTCTGGGGCCAACGTCCTGACTTTC
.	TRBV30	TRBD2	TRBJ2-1	CAWSTGLAAGGEQFF	TGTGCCTGGAGTACAGGACTAGCGGCGGGCGGCGAGCAGTTCTTC
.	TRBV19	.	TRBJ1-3	CASKTDPSGNTIYF	TGTGCCAGTAAAACAGACCCCTCTGGAAACACCATATATTTT
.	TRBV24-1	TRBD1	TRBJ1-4	CATSEATGTANEKLFF	TGTGCCACCAGTGAGGCGACCGGGACAGCGAATGAAAAACTGTTTTTT
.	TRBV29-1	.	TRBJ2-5	CSVEDDRSETQYF	TGCAGCGTTGAAGATGACAGGAGCGAGACCCAGTACTTC
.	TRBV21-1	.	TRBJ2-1	CASSPKLPQGGPYNEQFF	TGTGCCAGCAGCCCAAAGCTACCTCAGGGGGGACCCTACAATGAGCAGTTCTTC
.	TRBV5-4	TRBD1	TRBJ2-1	CASSSLNRGSSYNEQFF	TGTGCCAGCAGCTCCTTAAACAGGGGGAGCTCCTACAATGAGCAGTTCTTC
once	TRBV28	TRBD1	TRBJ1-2	CASSSGGVNYGYTF	TGTGCCAGCAGTTCAGGGGGCGTAAACTATGGCTACACCTTC
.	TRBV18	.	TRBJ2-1	CASSTPQREQFF	TGTGCCAGCTCAACCCCCCAGCGTGAGCAGTTCTTC
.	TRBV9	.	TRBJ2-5	CASSATQGRPGRETQYF	TGTGCCAGCAGCGCGACCCAGGGGCGGCCAGGAAGAGAGACCCAGTACTTC
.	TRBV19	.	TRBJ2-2	CASSIGLTTGELFF	TGTGCCAGTAGTATAGGGCTCACCACCGGGGAGCTGTTTTTT
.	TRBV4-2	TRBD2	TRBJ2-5	CASSQEATSGLLRPETQYF	TGTGCCAGCAGCCAAGAAGCCACTAGCGGGCTCTTGCGCCCGGAGACCCAGTACTTC
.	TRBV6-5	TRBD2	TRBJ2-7	CASGSGAGGFEQYF	TGTGCCAGCGGCTCGGGGGCGGGGGGCTTTGAGCAGTACTTC
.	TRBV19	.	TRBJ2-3	CASSIEAEITDTQYF	TGTGCCAGTAGTATAGAAGCGGAGATCACAGATACGCAGTATTTT
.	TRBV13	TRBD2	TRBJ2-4	CASSLLAGANIQYF	TGTGCCAGCAGCCTCCTAGCGGGGGCGAACATTCAGTACTTC
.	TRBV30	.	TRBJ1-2	CVSDRRAANYGYTF	TGTGTCTCGGACAGAAGGGCGGCTAACTATGGCTACACCTTC
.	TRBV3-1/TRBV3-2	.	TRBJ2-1	CASSLDSAEREQFF	TGTGCCAGCAGCCTGGACTCAGCTGAGCGTGAGCAGTTCTTC
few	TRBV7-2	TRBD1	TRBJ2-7	CASSPRTGGLYEQYF	TGTGCCAGCAGCCCACGGACAGGGGGATTGTACGAGCAGTACTTC
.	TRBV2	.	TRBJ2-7	CASSDVEQYF	TGTGCCAGCAGTGACGTCGAGCAGTACTTC
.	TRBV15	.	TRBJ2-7	CATSRDSGGGTTYEQYF	TGTGCCACCAGCAGAGATTCTGGGGGCGGCACAACCTACGAGCAGTACTTC
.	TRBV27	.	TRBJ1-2	CASSSGSYGYTF	TGTGCCAGCAGTTCCGGGAGCTATGGCTACACCTTC
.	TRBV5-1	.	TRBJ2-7	CASSLRGLEQYF	TGCGCCAGCAGCTTGCGTGGGCTTGAGCAGTACTTC
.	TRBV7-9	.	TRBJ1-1	CASSSSSNTEAFF	TGTGCCAGCAGCTCGAGTTCCAACACTGAAGCTTTCTTT
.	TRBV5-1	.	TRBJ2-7	CASSLGQVSYEQYF	TGCGCCAGCAGCTTGGGGCAGGTCAGCTACGAGCAGTACTTC
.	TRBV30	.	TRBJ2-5	CAWSIQGLETQYF	TGTGCCTGGAGTATACAGGGATTGGAGACCCAGTACTTC
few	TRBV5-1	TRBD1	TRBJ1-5	CASSSGQGGNQPQHF	TGCGCCAGCAGCTCCGGACAGGGAGGCAATCAGCCCCAGCATTTT
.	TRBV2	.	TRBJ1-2	CASSDRVLFWGYTF	TGTGCCAGCAGTGACAGGGTCTTGTTTTGGGGCTACACCTTC
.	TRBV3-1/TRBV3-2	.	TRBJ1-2	CASSQRGNGYTF	TGTGCCAGCAGCCAAAGGGGAAATGGCTACACCTTC
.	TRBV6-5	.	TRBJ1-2	CASGYSRGLNYGYTF	TGTGCCAGCGGTTACTCGAGGGGACTTAACTATGGCTACACCTTC
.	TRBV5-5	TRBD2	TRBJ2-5	CASSLGLAGSTGETQYF	TGTGCCAGCAGCTTGGGTCTAGCGGGCTCGACGGGAGAGACCCAGTACTTC
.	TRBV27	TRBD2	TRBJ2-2	CASRGTSGGDVGELFF	TGTGCCAGCAGAGGGACTAGCGGGGGGGACGTCGGGGAGCTGTTTTTT
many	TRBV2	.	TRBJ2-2	CASSYGGELFF	TGTGCCAGCAGTTACGGGGGGGAGCTGTTTTTT
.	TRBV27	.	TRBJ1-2	CASGRAGNYGYTF	TGTGCCAGCGGCCGGGCAGGGAACTATGGCTACACCTTC
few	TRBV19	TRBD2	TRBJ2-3	CASSPRLAGGLGDTQYF	TGTGCCAGTAGTCCGAGACTAGCGGGGGGGCTGGGGGATACGCAGTATTTT
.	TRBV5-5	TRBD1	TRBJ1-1	CASSRTTGDNTEAFF	TGTGCCAGCAGCCGAACGACAGGGGACAACACTGAAGCTTTCTTT
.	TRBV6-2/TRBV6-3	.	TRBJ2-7	CASSLYRAYEQYF	TGTGCCAGCAGTTTGTACAGAGCCTACGAGCAGTACTTC
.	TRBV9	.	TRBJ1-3	CASSPGTTGNTIYF	TGTGCCAGCAGCCCCGGGACAACTGGAAACACCATATATTTT
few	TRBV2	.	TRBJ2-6	CASSGRVSGANVLTF	TGTGCCAGCAGTGGACGGGTCTCTGGGGCCAACGTCCTGACTTTC
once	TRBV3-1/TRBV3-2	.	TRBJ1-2	CASTGPTGGYTF	TGTGCCAGCACCGGGCCCACGGGAGGCTACACCTTC
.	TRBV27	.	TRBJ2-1	CASRTTSSNEQFF	TGTGCCAGCCGGACTACCTCGAGCAATGAGCAGTTCTTC
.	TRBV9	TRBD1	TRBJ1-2	CASSAHRGDYGYTF	TGTGCCAGCAGCGCCCACAGGGGCGACTATGGCTACACCTTC
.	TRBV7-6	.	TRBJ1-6	CASSSLGLDYNSPLHF	TGTGCCAGCAGCTCCCTCGGGTTGGATTATAATTCACCCCTCCACTTT
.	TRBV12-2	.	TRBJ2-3	CASRSRATRTPGGDTQYF	TGTGCAAGTCGCTCCCGGGCCACTAGAACTCCGGGAGGGGATACGCAGTATTTT
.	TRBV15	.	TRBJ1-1	CATSRNRAMNTEAFF	TGTGCCACCAGCAGAAACAGGGCAATGAACACTGAAGCTTTCTTT
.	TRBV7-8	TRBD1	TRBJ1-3	CASSLVLGQFAGNTIYF	TGTGCCAGCAGCTTAGTCTTGGGACAGTTCGCTGGAAACACCATATATTTT
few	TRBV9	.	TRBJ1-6	CASSANPTRQANSPLHF	TGTGCCAGCAGCGCGAACCCCACCCGACAGGCTAATTCACCCCTCCACTTT
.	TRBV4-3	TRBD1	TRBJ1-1	CASSPTRTGNTEAFF	TGCGCCAGCAGCCCAACCCGGACAGGTAACACTGAAGCTTTCTTT
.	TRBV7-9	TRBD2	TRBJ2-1	CASSSTAGDEQFF	TGTGCCAGCAGCAGCACTGCGGGGGATGAGCAGTTCTTC
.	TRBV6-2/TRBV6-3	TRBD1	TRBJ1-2	CASSRQGSNYGYTF	TGTGCCAGCAGTAGACAGGGCTCGAACTATGGCTACACCTTC
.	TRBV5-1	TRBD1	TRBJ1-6	CASSLGGQALDSPLHF	TGCGCCAGCAGCTTGGGGGGACAGGCCTTAGATTCACCCCTCCACTTT
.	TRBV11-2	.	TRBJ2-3	CASSLQAGGDTQYF	TGTGCCAGCAGCCTGCAGGCCGGTGGGGATACGCAGTATTTT
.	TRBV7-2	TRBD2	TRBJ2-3	CASSLTLAGEVRTDTQYF	TGTGCCAGCAGCTTAACCTTAGCGGGGGAGGTACGCACAGATACGCAGTATTTT
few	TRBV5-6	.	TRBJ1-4	CASSLVGRVENEKLFF	TGTGCCAGCAGCTTGGTCGGCAGGGTTGAGAATGAAAAACTGTTTTTT
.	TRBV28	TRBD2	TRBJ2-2	CASSLGLRGANTGELFF	TGTGCCAGCAGTTTAGGGCTGCGGGGGGCAAACACCGGGGAGCTGTTTTTT
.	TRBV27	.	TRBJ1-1	CASSPGARHGTEAFF	TGTGCCAGCAGTCCAGGGGCCCGACATGGTACTGAAGCTTTCTTT
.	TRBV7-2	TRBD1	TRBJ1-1	CASSFSGQTTEAFF	TGTGCCAGCAGCTTTTCGGGACAGACCACTGAAGCTTTCTTT